The 5 T cell receptor beta chains listed next were all sequenced from one sample in a study of cytomegalovirus exposure and HLA in healthy donors. Method: immunoSEQ multiplex PCR; TCRdb's copy keeps in-frame clones and lacks some. The sample holds around 260,000 clones, about 92% seen once. Material for sequencing was PBMCs. These TCRs come from a woman aged 25 to 39 in good health and CMV-seronegative.

The chain uses TRBV4-2 and TRBJ2-3, with D possibly TRBD2 on 6 matching bases. Germline lookup yields CDR1 LGHNA and CDR2 YNFKEQ. This CDR3 has 14 residues. The V gene lost 5 bases and the J gene lost 4 bases, with 13 bases spanning the gap. The CDR3 reads CASSETGDADTQYF. CDR3 DNA sequence: TGTGCCAGCAGCGAGACGGGAGATGCAGATACGCAGTATTTT.

V and J are TRBV7-3 and TRBJ2-2; D is uncertain. Per germline, CDR1 SGHTA and CDR2 FQGTGA. Trimming pared 4 bases from V and 4 bases from J, leaving 13 bases between. This CDR3 region has 15 residues. The CDR3 here is CASSSDPHGTGELFF. The CDR3 nucleotides are TGTGCCAGCAGCTCGGACCCCCACGGCACCGGGGAGCTGTTTTTT.

This chain links TRBV4-1 with TRBJ2-7; D may be TRBD1 or TRBD2 (5 bases each). Germline V gives CDR1 MGHRA, CDR2 YSYEKL. The CDR3 sequence is 18 residues long. V lost 1 base and J lost 0, with 19 bases in between. The CDR3 region is CASSQGGRSTTSSYEQYF. The CDR3 DNA reads TGCGCCAGCAGCCAAGGGGGCCGGTCGACAACTAGCTCCTACGAGCAGTACTTC.

The J gene is TRBJ1-2, the V gene TRBV28; no reliable D call. Trimming took off 3 bases at V and 4 bases at J, with 12 bases between the two ends. The CDR3 runs to 14 residues. CDR1 and CDR2 from the germline V gene are MDHEN and SYDVKM. The CDR3 region is CASSFPNAPYGYTF. In DNA, the CDR3 is TGTGCCAGCAGTTTTCCGAATGCCCCCTATGGCTACACCTTC.

This rearrangement joins TRBV11-3 to TRBJ2-6, with D possibly being TRBD1 (5 bases). This CDR3 comprises 16 residues. V lost 2 bases to trimming and J lost 5 bases, with 13 bases between them. The germline V gene has CDR1 SGHNT and CDR2 YENEEA. CDR3 nucleotides: TGTGCCAGCAGCTTACCGACAGCCCCCTGGGCCAACGTCCTGACTTTC. Its translation is CASSLPTAPWANVLTF.